A selection of T cell receptor beta chains follows, all from one sample in a study of blood T cell repertoires in COVID-19. Sequenced by immunoSEQ multiplex PCR; TCRdb stores in-frame clones only, minus some. The sample shows 200,000 or so clones, under 90% of them seen only once. Specimen: peripheral blood. The receptors were gathered from a woman of 80 years or more with COVID-19, enrolled during active disease. Each CDR3 is given with its conserved first and last residue. Each record gives: J gene, D gene, clone size, CDR3 length, V gene, CDR3 DNA, CDR3 protein. D genes are given only for firm matches. Rows give clone size only sometimes, using once, few, many, or a class for an expanded clone.

>TRBJ2-5|TRBD1|.|16|TRBV6-1
TGTGCCAGCAGTGAAGCGGTACAGGGGGTAGGAGAGACCCAGTACTTC
CASSEAVQGVGETQYF
>TRBJ1-1|TRBD1|.|16|TRBV9
TGTGCCAGCAGCAAGGGGACAGGGAAAGGAAACACTGAAGCTTTCTTT
CASSKGTGKGNTEAFF
>TRBJ1-5|.|.|14|TRBV6-1
TGTGCCAGCAGTGAAATCGTGGGGAGGAAGCCCCAGCATTTT
CASSEIVGRKPQHF
>TRBJ2-2|TRBD1|.|16|TRBV28
TGTGCCAGCACCCCTACCGGGACAGGGAACACCGGGGAGCTGTTTTTT
CASTPTGTGNTGELFF
>TRBJ1-2|.|.|13|TRBV27
TGTGCCAGCAGTTCGCCCCTCACAGACGGCTACACCTTC
CASSSPLTDGYTF
>TRBJ1-1|.|.|13|TRBV5-4
TGTGCCAGCAGTTGGGACAAGAACACTGAAGCTTTCTTT
CASSWDKNTEAFF
>TRBJ2-3|TRBD2|.|14|TRBV7-2
TGTGCCAGCAGCTTAACTAGCGGGGTAGATACGCAGTATTTT
CASSLTSGVDTQYF
>TRBJ1-1|.|.|14|TRBV2
TGTGCCAGCAGTGTAACGAGGGGGATCACTGAAGCTTTCTTT
CASSVTRGITEAFF
>TRBJ2-5|TRBD1|.|13|TRBV6-6
TGTGCCAGCAGTTACGGACAGGGAGAGACCCAGTACTTC
CASSYGQGETQYF
>TRBJ2-3|.|.|15|TRBV3-1/TRBV3-2
TGTGCCAGCAGCCCATCCGGCGTCCGCGGAGATACGCAGTATTTT
CASSPSGVRGDTQYF
>TRBJ2-5|TRBD2|.|16|TRBV3-1/TRBV3-2
TGTGCCAGCAGCCCCCCGACTAGCGGGGGGAGGGAGACCCAGTACTTC
CASSPPTSGGRETQYF
>TRBJ1-4|.|.|15|TRBV7-2
TGTGCCAGCAGCGCCCACAGAGCAACTAATGAAAAACTGTTTTTT
CASSAHRATNEKLFF
>TRBJ1-6|.|few|15|TRBV7-2
TGTGCCAGCAGCTTATTGGGGAGGGAGAATTCACCCCTCCACTTT
CASSLLGRENSPLHF
>TRBJ1-4|.|.|15|TRBV7-6
TGTGCCAGCAGCTTAGCTCTGGGCCTGAATGAAAAACTGTTTTTT
CASSLALGLNEKLFF
>TRBJ1-5|.|once|14|TRBV6-5
TGTGCCAGCGTCCCGGGCAGGGGCGGTAGGCCCCAGCATTTT
CASVPGRGGRPQHF
>TRBJ1-2|TRBD1|.|14|TRBV5-1
TGCGCCAGCAGCCCGGACAGGCTAAACTATGGCTACACCTTC
CASSPDRLNYGYTF
>TRBJ2-3|TRBD2|.|16|TRBV9
TGTGCCAGCAGCTTCGGACTAGCGGGGGCCACAGATACGCAGTATTTT
CASSFGLAGATDTQYF
>TRBJ1-2|.|.|14|TRBV5-4
TGTGCCAGCAGCTTGGTGGGCACCCTGGATGGCTACACCTTC
CASSLVGTLDGYTF
>TRBJ2-7|TRBD2|.|16|TRBV7-9
TGTGCCAGCAGCTCTACAGCGGGGGGGCCCCTCCACGAGCAGTACTTC
CASSSTAGGPLHEQYF
>TRBJ1-5|.|.|14|TRBV27
TGTGCCAGCAGTTTATCGGGGGGGCATCAGCCCCAGCATTTT
CASSLSGGHQPQHF
>TRBJ2-3|TRBD2|few|18|TRBV7-2
TGTGCCAGCAGCTTAGTAGGGGCTAGCGGGGGGAGGGCAGATACGCAGTATTTT
CASSLVGASGGRADTQYF
>TRBJ1-2|.|.|9|TRBV20-1
TGCAGTGCTCGCGATGGCTACACCTTC
CSARDGYTF
>TRBJ1-6|TRBD1|few|16|TRBV5-1
TGCGCCAGCAGCTTGGAATCCGGGACAGGGAATTCACCCCTCCACTTT
CASSLESGTGNSPLHF
>TRBJ2-3|TRBD2|.|14|TRBV6-5
TGTGCCAGCATCCCGGGACTATTTTCGGATACGCAGTATTTT
CASIPGLFSDTQYF
>TRBJ1-2|.|.|15|TRBV4-3
TGCGCCAGCAGCCAAGATTCGGCGGGGAACTATGGCTACACCTTC
CASSQDSAGNYGYTF
>TRBJ1-2|TRBD1|.|18|TRBV11-2
TGTGCCAGCAGCTTACGGACGATAGATCTGAGGGGGCGCTATGGCTACACCTTC
CASSLRTIDLRGRYGYTF
>TRBJ1-2|.|.|14|TRBV5-6
TGTGCCAGCAGCTTGCCCCCAGCTAACTATGGCTACACCTTC
CASSLPPANYGYTF
>TRBJ1-2|TRBD1|.|17|TRBV5-6
TGTGCCAGCAGCTTAGGACAACTGGGACAGAGTAACTATGGCTACACCTTC
CASSLGQLGQSNYGYTF
>TRBJ1-2|.|.|11|TRBV28
TGTGCCAGCGGCGGGATCTATGGCTACACCTTC
CASGGIYGYTF
>TRBJ2-2|.|.|14|TRBV6-6
TGTGCCAGCAGTCTTGGGCGGGCCACCGGGGAGCTGTTTTTT
CASSLGRATGELFF
>TRBJ2-3|.|.|15|TRBV10-1
TGCGCCAGCCCCCGGATTAGCGGAGGGGCTGGTACGCAGTATTTT
CASPRISGGAGTQYF
>TRBJ1-5|.|.|16|TRBV6-2/TRBV6-3
TGTGCCAGCAGTTACTCCCAGCCCCTAGGCTATCAGCCCCAGCATTTT
CASSYSQPLGYQPQHF
>TRBJ2-3|TRBD1|.|16|TRBV4-1
TGCGCCAGCAGCCAGCCCTCCAGGGGGTCCACAGATACGCAGTATTTT
CASSQPSRGSTDTQYF
>TRBJ1-2|TRBD1|.|14|TRBV10-1
TGCGCCAGCAGTGAGTCGACAGGGGCCTATGGCTACACCTTC
CASSESTGAYGYTF
>TRBJ1-1|TRBD1|.|13|TRBV6-1
TGTGCCAGCAGTCGGTTAGGGGGCAGTGAAGCTTTCTTT
CASSRLGGSEAFF
>TRBJ2-2|TRBD1|.|18|TRBV25-1
TGTGCCAGCAGTGAACCACCGGGACAGGGAGCGAACACCGGGGAGCTGTTTTTT
CASSEPPGQGANTGELFF
>TRBJ1-4|TRBD1|.|15|TRBV28
TGTGCCAGCAGTTTAGGGGACAGAATGAATGAAAAACTGTTTTTT
CASSLGDRMNEKLFF
>TRBJ1-1|.|.|18|TRBV15
TGTGCCACCAGCAGAGACTACCAAGGGGCCGGGGGGAACACTGAAGCTTTCTTT
CATSRDYQGAGGNTEAFF
>TRBJ2-7|.|.|11|TRBV5-1
TGCGCCAGCAGCTCCCCCGGGAAGCAGTACTTC
CASSSPGKQYF
>TRBJ1-5|.|.|15|TRBV19
TGTGCCAGTAGTATTCGGGATTATAGCAATCAGCCCCAGCATTTT
CASSIRDYSNQPQHF
>TRBJ2-1|TRBD1|.|15|TRBV5-1
TGCGCCAGCAGCCGGGGACAGAGCTCCTACAATGAGCAGTTCTTC
CASSRGQSSYNEQFF
>TRBJ2-5|TRBD2|.|15|TRBV7-6
TGTGCCAGCACGGGACTAGCGGGGCATCAAGAGACCCAGTACTTC
CASTGLAGHQETQYF
>TRBJ1-1|TRBD1|.|15|TRBV5-1
TGCGCCAGCAGCGCCGGGACAGGGGGCGGAACTGAAGCTTTCTTT
CASSAGTGGGTEAFF
>TRBJ2-5|TRBD2|.|14|TRBV5-1
TGCGCCAGCAGCTTGGCCCCGGGAGGGGAGACCCAGTACTTC
CASSLAPGGETQYF
>TRBJ2-3|TRBD2|.|15|TRBV5-1
TGCGCCAGCAGCCGGGCGGGGGGCCTAGGAGATACGCAGTATTTT
CASSRAGGLGDTQYF
>TRBJ2-1|TRBD2|.|16|TRBV18
TGTGCCAGCTCACCGGGACTAGCGGTTTCTAACAATGAGCAGTTCTTC
CASSPGLAVSNNEQFF
>TRBJ2-2|TRBD1|.|15|TRBV7-2
TGTGCCAGCAGCCCCCGGACAGGGGGCGGCGGGGAGCTGTTTTTT
CASSPRTGGGGELFF
>TRBJ1-1|.|once|13|TRBV5-1
TGCGCCAGCAGCCAGGGACAGAACACTGAAGCTTTCTTT
CASSQGQNTEAFF
>TRBJ2-3|TRBD1|few|15|TRBV10-1
TGCGCCAGCAGTGAGGGCGGGACAGGGGGAGATACGCAGTATTTT
CASSEGGTGGDTQYF
>TRBJ1-2|.|.|16|TRBV28
TGTGCCAGCAGCCGGCCCACAGGATCGCCCAACTATGGCTACACCTTC
CASSRPTGSPNYGYTF
>TRBJ2-6|TRBD1|.|20|TRBV9
TGTGCCAGCAGCGTAGGTTTAGGGGCAGGGGGATCCCCCCGGGCCAACGTCCTGACTTTC
CASSVGLGAGGSPRANVLTF
>TRBJ1-1|TRBD1|.|17|TRBV19
TGTGCCAGTAGTATTTTAGGGACAGGGTCTTTTCGCACTGAAGCTTTCTTT
CASSILGTGSFRTEAFF
>TRBJ1-5|.|.|13|TRBV3-1/TRBV3-2
TGTGCCAGCAGCCAAGATAGGGGTCAGCCCCAGCATTTT
CASSQDRGQPQHF
>TRBJ2-7|.|.|14|TRBV7-9
TGTGCCAGCAGCGGGCAGCAGAGCTCCTACGAGCAGTACTTC
CASSGQQSSYEQYF
>TRBJ2-2|.|.|15|TRBV5-1
TGCGCCAGCAGCGTTGGACAGCAGAAAACCGGGGAGCTGTTTTTT
CASSVGQQKTGELFF
>TRBJ1-2|.|.|14|TRBV2
TGTGCCAGCAGTGATCCCCAGATCAACTATGGCTACACCTTC
CASSDPQINYGYTF
>TRBJ1-3|.|.|13|TRBV3-1/TRBV3-2
TGTGCCAGCAGCCAAGTGAGTGGAAACACCATATATTTT
CASSQVSGNTIYF
>TRBJ2-2|TRBD2|.|15|TRBV4-1
TGCGCCAGCAGCCGAGCAGGACTAGTGGCCGGGGAGCTGTTTTTT
CASSRAGLVAGELFF
>TRBJ1-5|.|.|13|TRBV19
TGTGCCAGTAGTACACAGGGTCCACAGCCCCAGCATTTT
CASSTQGPQPQHF
>TRBJ2-5|.|.|12|TRBV10-3
TGTGCCATCAGGGCGGAGGGCGAGACCCAGTACTTC
CAIRAEGETQYF